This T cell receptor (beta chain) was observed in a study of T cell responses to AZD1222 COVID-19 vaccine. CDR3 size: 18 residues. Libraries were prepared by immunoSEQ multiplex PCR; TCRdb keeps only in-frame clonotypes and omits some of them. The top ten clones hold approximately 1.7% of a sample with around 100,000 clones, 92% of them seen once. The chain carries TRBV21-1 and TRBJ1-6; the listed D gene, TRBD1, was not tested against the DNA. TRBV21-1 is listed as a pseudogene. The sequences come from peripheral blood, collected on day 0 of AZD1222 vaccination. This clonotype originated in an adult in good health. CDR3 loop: CASSFRTGGPPGHSPLHF. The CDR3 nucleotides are TGTGCCAGCAGCTTCCGGACAGGGGGTCCCCCTGGGCATTCACCCCTCCACTTT.